These T cell receptor beta chains were read from a single sample in a study of blood T cell repertoires in COVID-19. Profiled with immunoSEQ multiplex PCR; TCRdb holds only in-frame clones, not every one. The data hold some 200,000 clones, with approximately 85% observed a single time. Sequenced material: PBMCs or T cells enriched from blood (not recorded which). The origin of the receptors is a middle-aged man who had recovered from COVID-19. Both conserved end residues are part of each CDR3. Each record gives: CDR3 DNA, CDR3 protein, V gene, D gene, clone size, J gene. D genes are given only for firm matches. Clone size, where shown, is once, few, many, or a class for clones that have expanded.

cdr3_nt: TGTGCCAGCAGCCAAGTAGGGGGCAACACTGAAGCTTTCTTT
cdr3_aa: CASSQVGGNTEAFF
v_call: TRBV3-1/TRBV3-2
d_call: TRBD1
clone_size: .
j_call: TRBJ1-1

cdr3_nt: TGCGCCAGCAGTGAGACAGGGAACACCGGGGAGCTGTTTTTT
cdr3_aa: CASSETGNTGELFF
v_call: TRBV10-1
d_call: .
clone_size: .
j_call: TRBJ2-2

cdr3_nt: TGCGCCAGCAGCCCAGGGATAGCGGGATCCCTCTCCTACAATGAGCAGTTCTTC
cdr3_aa: CASSPGIAGSLSYNEQFF
v_call: TRBV4-1
d_call: TRBD2
clone_size: .
j_call: TRBJ2-1

cdr3_nt: TGTGCCAGCAGTTGGGAGGGAAACACCATATATTTT
cdr3_aa: CASSWEGNTIYF
v_call: TRBV12-3/TRBV12-4
d_call: .
clone_size: .
j_call: TRBJ1-3

cdr3_nt: TGCAGCGTTGACCCAACCCTACGACGACCAGCGGGGCTACGCCCAGATACGCAGTATTTT
cdr3_aa: CSVDPTLRRPAGLRPDTQYF
v_call: TRBV29-1
d_call: TRBD2
clone_size: .
j_call: TRBJ2-3

cdr3_nt: TGTGCCAGCAGCGTTGGGGCTAGCGGGGGCCAAGAGACCCAGTACTTC
cdr3_aa: CASSVGASGGQETQYF
v_call: TRBV9
d_call: TRBD2
clone_size: .
j_call: TRBJ2-5

cdr3_nt: TGTGCCAGCAGCCTAGCGGGAGTGGGAGACGAGCAGTACTTC
cdr3_aa: CASSLAGVGDEQYF
v_call: TRBV7-2
d_call: TRBD2
clone_size: .
j_call: TRBJ2-7

cdr3_nt: TGCAGTGCTAGTGTCGTCGGCACAGATACGCAGTATTTT
cdr3_aa: CSASVVGTDTQYF
v_call: TRBV20-1
d_call: .
clone_size: .
j_call: TRBJ2-3

cdr3_nt: TGTGCCAGCACCAACAGGGGCCTAGGCTCCAGCAATGAGCAGTTCTTC
cdr3_aa: CASTNRGLGSSNEQFF
v_call: TRBV11-1
d_call: TRBD1
clone_size: .
j_call: TRBJ2-1

cdr3_nt: TGTGCCAGCAGTTACACAAATGAGCAGTTCTTC
cdr3_aa: CASSYTNEQFF
v_call: TRBV6-5
d_call: .
clone_size: .
j_call: TRBJ2-1

cdr3_nt: TGTGCCAGCAGCGTCGACAGTCTCTATGGCTACACCTTC
cdr3_aa: CASSVDSLYGYTF
v_call: TRBV6-5
d_call: .
clone_size: .
j_call: TRBJ1-2

cdr3_nt: TGTGCCAGCAGTGCAAATAGCAATCAGCCCCAGCATTTT
cdr3_aa: CASSANSNQPQHF
v_call: TRBV2
d_call: .
clone_size: .
j_call: TRBJ1-5

cdr3_nt: TGTGCCAGCAGTTTATTGTGGGAGAGGGATGAGCAGTTCTTC
cdr3_aa: CASSLLWERDEQFF
v_call: TRBV28
d_call: .
clone_size: .
j_call: TRBJ2-1

cdr3_nt: TGCGCCAGCAGCTACTCCCAAGAGACCCAGTACTTC
cdr3_aa: CASSYSQETQYF
v_call: TRBV5-1
d_call: .
clone_size: once
j_call: TRBJ2-5